These T cell receptor beta chains were read from a single sample in a study of T cell repertoires in cytomegalovirus infection. Using its own MiXCR run on the reads, TCRdb lists one record per CDR3 protein. The sample holds hundreds of thousands of distinct CDR3 sequences, approximately 8.9% seen once. The material sequenced was PBMCs. These receptors originate from a human donor in good health (CMV status not recorded). Some clones in this sample may be carry-over from other donors' samples. CDR3s include the opening cysteine and the closing phenylalanine or tryptophan. D genes are given only for firm matches. Clone size is not always given. Where it is, it says once, few, many or a class for expanded clones.

V gene	clone size	D gene	J gene	CDR3 protein	CDR3 DNA
TRBV6-5	many	.	TRBJ1-1	CASSYGLSRATEAFF	TGTGCCAGCAGTTACGGTTTGTCCAGGGCCACTGAAGCTTTCTTT
TRBV7-8	.	TRBD1	TRBJ1-2	CASSFDGQGAVGYTF	TGTGCCAGCAGCTTCGATGGACAGGGGGCGGTTGGCTACACCTTC
TRBV28	many	TRBD1	TRBJ1-5	CASSSSRDRGHQPQHF	TGTGCCAGCAGTTCGTCCCGGGACAGGGGGCACCAGCCCCAGCATTTT
TRBV28	many	TRBD2	TRBJ2-3	CASSFQRGAFRTDTQYF	TGTGCCAGCAGTTTCCAGCGGGGGGCCTTCCGCACAGATACGCAGTATTTT
TRBV4-2	many	.	TRBJ2-4	CASSQEPLAKNIQYF	TGTGCCAGCAGCCAGGAACCCCTAGCCAAAAACATTCAGTACTTC
TRBV29-1	few	.	TRBJ2-6	CSALAFSGANVLTF	TGCAGCGCCCTAGCCTTCTCTGGGGCCAACGTCCTGACTTTC
TRBV7-2	many	.	TRBJ2-5	CASKFRGETQYF	TGTGCCAGCAAATTTAGGGGAGAGACCCAGTACTTC
TRBV6-4	few	.	TRBJ2-1	CASSVLGESGNEQFF	TGTGCCAGCAGTGTTTTAGGGGAATCTGGGAATGAGCAGTTCTTC
TRBV20-1	many	.	TRBJ1-5	CSAYRVGQPQHF	TGCAGTGCTTACAGGGTTGGGCAGCCCCAGCATTTT
TRBV5-1	many	TRBD1	TRBJ2-1	CASSPGTGGSGNEQFF	TGCGCCAGCAGCCCCGGGACAGGGGGCAGCGGCAATGAGCAGTTCTTC
TRBV20-1	.	.	TRBJ1-1	CSTAINTEAFF	TGCAGCACAGCTATCAACACTGAAGCTTTCTTT
TRBV7-2	many	.	TRBJ1-5	CASSSQGGGNQPQHF	TGTGCCAGCAGCTCCCAAGGGGGAGGAAATCAGCCCCAGCATTTT
TRBV28	once	TRBD2	TRBJ2-1	CASSHRGLAGGLDLSYNEQFF	TGTGCCAGCAGTCACCGCGGACTAGCGGGGGGGCTTGATCTCTCCTACAATGAGCAGTTCTTC
TRBV5-1	.	TRBD1	TRBJ2-5	CASSFDRGQETQYF	TGCGCCAGCAGCTTCGACAGGGGACAAGAGACCCAGTACTTC
TRBV28	.	.	TRBJ1-1	CASSFTRWNTEAFF	TGTGCCAGCAGTTTTACCAGATGGAACACTGAAGCTTTCTTT
TRBV4-2	many	.	TRBJ2-1	CASSHLGLPGGASNEQFF	TGTGCCAGCAGCCATCTAGGGCTCCCAGGGGGGGCAAGCAATGAGCAGTTCTTC
TRBV20-1	many	.	TRBJ2-1	CSARPHRVYNEQFF	TGCAGTGCTAGACCCCACCGGGTCTACAATGAGCAGTTCTTC
TRBV6-2/TRBV6-3	many	TRBD1	TRBJ1-1	CASSLIGQGRGEAFF	TGTGCCAGCAGTTTGATCGGACAGGGGAGAGGTGAAGCTTTCTTT
TRBV6-2/TRBV6-3	many	TRBD1	TRBJ1-3	CASARTGVSGNTIYF	TGTGCCAGCGCTAGGACAGGGGTCTCTGGAAACACCATATATTTT
TRBV27	.	.	TRBJ2-1	CASSSQDYNEQFF	TGTGCCAGCAGTTCGCAGGACTACAATGAGCAGTTCTTC
TRBV20-1	.	.	TRBJ2-1	CSASLGANDEQFF	TGCAGTGCTAGTCTGGGGGCAAACGATGAGCAGTTCTTC
TRBV7-2	many	TRBD1	TRBJ2-7	CASSLTGGPPQQYF	TGTGCCAGCAGCCTAACAGGGGGCCCCCCACAGCAGTACTTC
TRBV6-5	many	.	TRBJ1-5	CASSPRDLNQPQHF	TGTGCCAGCAGTCCCCGGGACCTTAATCAGCCCCAGCATTTT
TRBV7-9	many	TRBD1	TRBJ1-1	CASSAPGTENTEAFF	TGTGCCAGCAGCGCCCCGGGGACAGAGAACACTGAAGCTTTCTTT
TRBV10-3	many	.	TRBJ2-3	CAISVGASAQADTQYF	TGTGCCATCAGTGTGGGGGCGTCGGCGCAAGCAGATACGCAGTATTTT
TRBV12-3/TRBV12-4	many	.	TRBJ2-7	CASSFLSAGRYEQYF	TGTGCCAGCAGTTTCCTCTCAGCGGGCCGCTACGAGCAGTACTTC
TRBV7-2	many	.	TRBJ2-1	CASSLNGQGSNEQFF	TGTGCCAGCAGCTTAAACGGCCAGGGGAGCAATGAGCAGTTCTTC
TRBV7-9	many	.	TRBJ1-1	CASSLSAGYTEAFF	TGTGCCAGCAGCTTAAGCGCAGGTTACACTGAAGCTTTCTTT
TRBV6-2/TRBV6-3	many	.	TRBJ1-1	CASSTTGLGTEAFF	TGTGCCAGCAGTACAACAGGGCTAGGGACTGAAGCTTTCTTT
TRBV20-1	many	.	TRBJ2-1	CSARHPSYNEQFF	TGCAGTGCTCGGCACCCGAGCTACAATGAGCAGTTCTTC
TRBV6-4	many	.	TRBJ1-1	CASRDYENTEAFF	TGTGCCAGCAGAGATTATGAGAACACTGAAGCTTTCTTT
TRBV10-3	many	.	TRBJ2-5	CAIRGSDQETQYF	TGTGCCATCAGGGGCAGCGACCAAGAGACCCAGTACTTC
TRBV29-1	few	.	TRBJ2-3	CSGGRDTDTQYF	TGCAGCGGGGGCCGGGACACAGATACGCAGTATTTT
TRBV12-3/TRBV12-4	many	TRBD1	TRBJ1-4	CASKNRGSTTNEKLFF	TGTGCCAGCAAAAACAGGGGATCCACAACTAATGAAAAACTGTTTTTT
TRBV12-3/TRBV12-4	many	.	TRBJ1-2	CASSARNRANYGYTF	TGTGCCAGCAGTGCCCGGAACAGAGCTAACTATGGCTACACCTTC
TRBV7-6	many	.	TRBJ2-7	CASSPGGGYEQYF	TGTGCCAGCAGCCCCGGGGGCGGCTACGAGCAGTACTTC
TRBV28	many	.	TRBJ2-4	CASISHRDDIQYF	TGTGCCAGCATTTCCCACAGGGATGACATTCAGTACTTC